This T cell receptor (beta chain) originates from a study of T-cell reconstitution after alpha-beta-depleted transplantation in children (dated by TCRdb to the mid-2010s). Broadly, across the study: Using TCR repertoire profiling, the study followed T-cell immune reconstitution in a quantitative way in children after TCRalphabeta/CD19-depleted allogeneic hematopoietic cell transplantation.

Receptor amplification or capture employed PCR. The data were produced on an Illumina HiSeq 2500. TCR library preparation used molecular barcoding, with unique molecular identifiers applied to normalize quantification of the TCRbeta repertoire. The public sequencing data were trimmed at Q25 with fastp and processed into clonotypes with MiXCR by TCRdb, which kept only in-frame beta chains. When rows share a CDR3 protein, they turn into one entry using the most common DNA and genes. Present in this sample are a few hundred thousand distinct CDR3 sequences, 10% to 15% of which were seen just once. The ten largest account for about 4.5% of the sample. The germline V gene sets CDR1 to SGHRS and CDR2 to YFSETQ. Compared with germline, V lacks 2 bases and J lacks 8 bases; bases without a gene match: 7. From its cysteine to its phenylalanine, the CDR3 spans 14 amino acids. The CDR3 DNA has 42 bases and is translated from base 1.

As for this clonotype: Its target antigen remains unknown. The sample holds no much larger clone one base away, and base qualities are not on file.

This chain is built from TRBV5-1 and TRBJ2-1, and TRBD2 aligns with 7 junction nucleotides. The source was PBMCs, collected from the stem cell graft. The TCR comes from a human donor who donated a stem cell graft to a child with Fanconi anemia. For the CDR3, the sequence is CASSFGGSRDEQFF. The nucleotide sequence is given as TGCGCCAGCAGCTTCGGGGGGAGCAGAGATGAGCAGTTCTTC.